These 18 T cell receptor beta chains were all obtained from the same sample, sequenced in a study of cytomegalovirus exposure and HLA in healthy donors. The PCR was carried out with 60 Vbeta primers and 13 Jbeta primers. Sequencing used immunoSEQ multiplex PCR; TCRdb keeps in-frame clones, though not all of them. This table holds 150,000 to 180,000 clones, approximately 80% found once. Specimen: PBMCs. These TCRs come from a man under 40 in good health and CMV-seropositive.

The chain links TRBV9 to TRBJ2-1, with TRBD2 matching 8 bases. CDR3 length: 16 residues. Germline V CDR1 and CDR2: SGDLS, YYNGEE. V shed 0 bases and J 4 bases; nucleotides not matched to a gene: 6. In nucleotides, the CDR3 is TGTGCCAGCAGCGTAGGGTCGGGAGGGTCTTACAATGAGCAGTTCTTC. It codes for CASSVGSGGSYNEQFF.

There are a few counts of this clone. Other DNA sequences from this sample encode an identical CDR3 as well. This chain connects TRBV5-1 to TRBJ2-3, with 14 bases that match TRBD2. J was trimmed by 5 bases and V by 4 bases; bases with no gene match: 3. The CDR3 loop spans 15 amino acids. Germline loops: CDR1 SGHRS, CDR2 YFSETQ. CDR3 sequence: CASSIGLAGGDTQYF. CDR3 in DNA: TGCGCCAGCAGCATCGGACTAGCGGGAGGAGATACGCAGTATTTT.

The CDR3 here is CASSQEPSAGRRGETQYF. CDR3 bases: TGTGCCAGCAGCCAAGAACCCTCAGCGGGGAGGAGGGGGGAGACCCAGTACTTC. This chain uses TRBV4-2 with TRBJ2-5; possible D gene TRBD2, 7 bases. From germline, CDR1 is LGHNA and CDR2 YNFKEQ. Trimming took off 0 bases at V and 5 bases at J, with 22 bases between the two ends. The CDR3 sequence is 18 residues long.

The chain uses TRBV5-4 and TRBJ2-5; D may be TRBD1 (6 bases). CDR1 is SGHNT, CDR2 YYREEE, per germline (reference sequence). The CDR3 sequence is 12 residues long. V was cut by 4 bases and J by 5 bases, with 9 bases left in between. The CDR3 protein is CASSPRGETQYF. DNA for the CDR3: TGTGCCAGCAGCCCTAGGGGGGAGACCCAGTACTTC.

This sequence joins TRBV7-2 and TRBJ2-1; 10 bases align to TRBD2. CDR1 SGHTA and CDR2 FQGNSA come from the germline V gene. This CDR3 spans 14 amino acids. After removal of 6 bases from V and 6 bases from J, the junction contained 5 bases not matched to a gene. The CDR3 DNA follows: TGTGCCAGCAGACTAGCGGGGTTTATCAATGAGCAGTTCTTC. This gives the protein CASRLAGFINEQFF.

The J gene is TRBJ2-3, the V gene TRBV5-4; possible D gene TRBD1, 5 bases. V was shortened by 2 bases and J by 1 base, with 8 bases between the two germline ends. The CDR3 spans 14 residues. Germline loops: CDR1 SGHNT, CDR2 YYREEE (reference sequence). CDR3 region: CASSLGAGTDTQYF. In DNA, the CDR3 is TGTGCCAGCAGCTTAGGGGCAGGCACAGATACGCAGTATTTT.

The chain employs TRBV19 and TRBJ1-2; TRBD1 matches 7 bases. This CDR3 has 15 residues. The J segment lost 4 bases and the V segment lost 6 bases, leaving 11 bases of the junction unmatched. Germline-derived CDR1 and CDR2 are LNHDA and SQIVND (reference sequence). The DNA for the CDR3 is TGTGCCAGTAGGACCCGGGACAGATCTGGCTATGGCTACACCTTC. As protein: CASRTRDRSGYGYTF.

This clone has only a few counts. V is TRBV18 and J is TRBJ1-1, with TRBD1 matching 9 bases. This CDR3 has 14 residues. In germline, CDR1 is KGHSH, CDR2 LQKENI. V gave up 1 base and J gave up 7 bases; unmatched junction bases: 4. CDR3 loop: CASSPQGTGSEAFF. The CDR3 DNA reads TGTGCCAGCTCACCACAAGGGACAGGGAGTGAAGCTTTCTTT.

V usage is TRBV15 and J usage is TRBJ2-7; 11 bases align to TRBD1. The CDR3 loop spans 16 amino acids. Per the germline V gene, CDR1 is LNHNV and CDR2 is YYDKDF (reference sequence). V lost 2 bases, J lost 3 bases, and 6 bases stayed unmatched. CDR3 protein: CATSRRGTGGFYEQYF. The CDR3 bases are TGTGCCACCAGCAGACGAGGGACAGGGGGTTTCTACGAGCAGTACTTC.

The table lists this clone with a count of one. This sequence joins TRBV4-1 and TRBJ2-1, with TRBD2 matching over 11 bases. Germline CDR1 is MGHRA and CDR2 is YSYEKL. The CDR3 runs to 18 residues. V trimming: 0 bases; J trimming: 5 bases; junction bases outside the gene matches: 9. The CDR3 region is CASSQEPAGTSGHNEQFF. DNA of the CDR3: TGCGCCAGCAGCCAAGAACCCGCCGGGACTAGCGGACACAATGAGCAGTTCTTC.

J is TRBJ1-1 and V is TRBV5-1; TRBD1 matches at 7 bases. From germline, CDR1 is SGHRS and CDR2 YFSETQ. Germline trimming cut 2 bases from V and 7 bases from J; bases unmatched to any gene: 8. CDR3 size: 14 residues. The CDR3 here is CASSFVAGDSEAFF. Written as DNA, the CDR3 is TGCGCCAGCAGCTTTGTAGCAGGGGACAGTGAAGCTTTCTTT.

This clone was recorded once. This chain uses TRBV19 with TRBJ2-7, with 9 bases that match TRBD1. CDR3 size: 16 residues. The V segment lost 1 base and the J segment 5 bases; nucleotides outside the gene matches: 9. Germline V gene sequence: CDR1 LNHDA, CDR2 SQIVND (reference sequence). The CDR3, as DNA: TGTGCCAGTAGTATAGGAAGGGGACAGGGTTTCCACGAGCAGTACTTC. Protein product: CASSIGRGQGFHEQYF. The full variable domain, its missing parts supplied by reference TRBV19 and TRBJ2-7, is DGGITQSPKYLFRKEGQNVTLSCEQNLNHDAMYWYRQDPGQGLRLIYYSQIVNDFQKGDIAEGYSVSREKKESFPLTVTSAQKNPTAFYLCASSIGRGQGFHEQYFGPGTRLTVT.

The rearrangement joins TRBV11-2 to TRBJ2-7, with TRBD2 as a possible D gene (5 bases). CDR3 length: 14 amino acids. Germline CDR1 is SGHAT and CDR2 is FQNNGV. Trimming pared 1 base from V and 7 bases from J, leaving 14 bases between. As DNA, the CDR3 is TGTGCCAGCAGCTTAGCTGGCAGAGACTATGAGCAGTACTTC. Translation gives CASSLAGRDYEQYF. Full variable domain (rest looked up from reference TRBV11-2 and TRBJ2-7): EAGVAQSPRYKIIEKRQSVAFWCNPISGHATLYWYQQILGQGPKLLIQFQNNGVVDDSQLPKDRFSAERLKGVDSTLKIQPAKLEDSAVYLCASSLAGRDYEQYFGPGTRLTVT.

The V and J genes are TRBV18 and TRBJ2-3; D is perhaps TRBD2 (6 bases). V shed 0 bases and J shed 2 bases, with 9 bases lying between them. Germline V gene sequence: CDR1 KGHSH, CDR2 LQKENI. The CDR3 sequence is 15 residues long. This CDR3 reads CASSPPERVTDTQYF. The CDR3 DNA reads TGTGCCAGCTCACCACCGGAGCGGGTCACAGATACGCAGTATTTT.

This chain connects TRBV5-6 to TRBJ2-7; tentative D call: TRBD2 (6 bases). V lost 4 bases and J 2 bases, leaving 19 bases between the germline ends. Germline CDR1 is SGHDT and CDR2 is YYEEEE. There are 16 residues in the CDR3. CDR3 DNA sequence: TGTGCCAGCAGCGAGGGTCCAGGGACTTTACCCTACGAGCAGTACTTC. It is translated as CASSEGPGTLPYEQYF.

The rearrangement links TRBV5-1 to TRBJ2-3; 8 bases line up with TRBD2. Germline V CDR1 and CDR2: SGHRS, YFSETQ. The CDR3 is 16 amino acids. V lost 5 bases and J lost 4; bases outside the gene matches: 12. The CDR3 loop is CASRFTSGAAADTQYF. The CDR3 DNA follows: TGCGCCAGCAGATTTACTAGCGGAGCGGCGGCAGATACGCAGTATTTT.

V and J are TRBV7-2 and TRBJ2-3; 13 bases line up with TRBD2. The V and J ends lost 5 bases and 6 bases, in that order; junction bases with no gene match: 11. Germline CDR1 SGHTA, CDR2 FQGNSA. The CDR3 is made up of 17 amino acids. CDR3 sequence: CASSTPRTSGSSDTQYF. Here the CDR3 DNA reads TGTGCCAGCAGCACCCCTCGGACTAGCGGGAGTTCGGATACGCAGTATTTT.

A few counts support this clone. The rearrangement uses TRBV28 and TRBJ1-3; possible D gene TRBD1, 6 bases. The CDR3 is 16 residues long. V was shortened by 4 bases and J by 2 bases, with 15 bases between the two germline ends. Germline V gene sequence: CDR1 MDHEN, CDR2 SYDVKM. CDR3 protein: CASSSYRVTTGNTIYF. The CDR3 DNA reads as TGTGCCAGCAGTTCATACAGGGTAACGACTGGAAACACCATATATTTT.